The clone carrying this T cell receptor beta chain was seen only a few times. The sample carries other DNA sequences with the same CDR3. Sequencing was performed with immunoSEQ multiplex PCR; in TCRdb, only in-frame clones are kept and a portion is missing. This sample has around 180,000 clones, with approximately 86% found just once. The CDR3 totals 15 residues. V lost 0 bases to trimming and J lost 0 bases, with 8 bases between them. The germline V gene has CDR1 LGHNA and CDR2 YNFKEQ. This entry is derived from a study of blood T cell repertoires in COVID-19. The chain has TRBV4-2 and TRBJ1-1, with D possibly matching TRBD1 (5 bases). This sequence originates from a woman older than 75 with acute or convalescent COVID-19. Sequenced input: peripheral blood. CDR3 DNA: TGTGCCAGCAGCCAAGAACGGGGGATGAACACTGAAGCTTTCTTT. Translation: CASSQERGMNTEAFF.